Each of the 22 T cell receptor beta chains below was sequenced from the same sample in a study of blood T cell repertoires in COVID-19. Clones were sequenced by immunoSEQ multiplex PCR, and TCRdb holds only the in-frame ones, with some missing. Among more than 200,000 clones listed, around 81% were seen once. The sequenced material came from PBMCs or T cells enriched from blood (not recorded which). These receptors all stem from a man younger than 45 with acute COVID-19.

The V gene is TRBV30, the J gene TRBJ1-2; 7 positions agree with TRBD1. The CDR3 has 12 amino acids. Trimming took 7 bases from V and 2 from J; bases not matched to a gene: 4. Germline values: CDR1 GTSNPN, CDR2 SVGIG (reference sequence). The DNA for the CDR3 is TGTGCCTATCACAGGGGAAACTATGGCTACACCTTC. Translating gives CAYHRGNYGYTF.

This clone has more than one count but fewer than ten. V usage is TRBV7-9 and J usage is TRBJ2-3; possible D gene TRBD1, 5 bases. V lost 4 bases to trimming and J lost 3 bases, with 17 bases between them. The CDR3 runs to 16 residues. Germline V gene sequence: CDR1 SEHNR, CDR2 FQNEAQ (reference sequence). The CDR3 nucleotides read TGTGCCAGCAGCTCTCCCCAGGGTCTTTATACAGATACGCAGTATTTT. It translates to CASSSPQGLYTDTQYF.

The chain recombines TRBV7-3 with TRBJ1-4; 10 bases line up with TRBD1. This CDR3 is 15 amino acids long. With 5 bases clipped from V and 7 bases from J, the junction kept 7 bases outside the gene matches. CDR1 and CDR2 (germline): SGHTA, FQGTGA. The chain's CDR3 is CASSATGTGVEKLFF. CDR3 nucleotide sequence: TGTGCCAGCAGCGCCACCGGGACAGGGGTTGAAAAACTGTTTTTT. Full variable domain (outside the CDR3, taken from reference TRBV7-3 and TRBJ1-4): GAGVSQTPSNKVTEKGKYVELRCDPISGHTALYWYRQSLGQGPEFLIYFQGTGAADDSGLPNDRFFAVRPEGSVSTLKIQRTERGDSAVYLCASSATGTGVEKLFFGSGTQLSVL.

The chain is built from TRBV6-5 and TRBJ2-7; 7 bases match TRBD1. The CDR3 has 13 amino acids. CDR1 is MNHEY and CDR2 is SVGAGI in the germline V gene. V lost 4 bases and J lost 5; bases outside the gene matches: 5. CDR3 region: CASSLQGNDEQYF. The CDR3 DNA sequence: TGTGCCAGCAGTTTACAGGGGAATGACGAGCAGTACTTC.

The chain links TRBV5-1 to TRBJ2-5, with TRBD2 matching over 7 bases. CDR1 SGHRS and CDR2 YFSETQ come from the germline V gene. This CDR3 has 14 residues. The junction had 6 bases not matched to a gene; V was cut back by 4 bases and J by 3 bases. The CDR3, as DNA: TGCGCCAGCAGCCCCGGGGGGTTCAAAGAGACCCAGTACTTC. This codes for CASSPGGFKETQYF.

This clone was picked up one time. The chain's CDR3 is CASSEPSDRVANEKLFF. CDR3 sequence (DNA): TGTGCCAGCAGTGAGCCATCCGACAGGGTAGCTAATGAAAAACTGTTTTTT. V and J are TRBV2 and TRBJ1-4; 7 bases are a match to TRBD1. The CDR3 is 17 amino acids. CDR1 and CDR2 from the germline V gene are SNHLY and FYNNEI. Losses at the gene ends were 3 bases for V and 3 bases for J; bases not matched to a gene: 10.

The chain joins TRBV19 to TRBJ1-6; 8 bases fit TRBD1. The V gene's germline CDR1 is LNHDA and CDR2 SQIVND (reference sequence). The CDR3 runs to 15 residues. V lost 5 bases and J lost 10; bases outside the gene matches: 10. CDR3 in amino acids: CASSEGQAGYSPLHF. CDR3 DNA: TGTGCCAGTAGTGAGGGACAGGCGGGGTACTCACCCCTCCACTTT. Drawing the rest from reference TRBV19 and TRBJ1-6, the complete variable domain is DGGITQSPKYLFRKEGQNVTLSCEQNLNHDAMYWYRQDPGQGLRLIYYSQIVNDFQKGDIAEGYSVSREKKESFPLTVTSAQKNPTAFYLCASSEGQAGYSPLHFGNGTRLTVT.

With regard to this clone: Additional DNA sequences in this sample encode the identical CDR3. V usage is TRBV5-1 and J usage is TRBJ2-3; 10 bases map to TRBD2. Germline CDR1 reads SGHRS; CDR2 reads YFSETQ. There are 14 residues in the CDR3. The V gene end was trimmed by 2 bases and the J gene end by 6 bases; junction bases not matched to a gene: 3. The CDR3 here is CASSLAGGPDTQYF. The DNA for the CDR3 is TGCGCCAGCAGCTTAGCGGGGGGGCCGGATACGCAGTATTTT.

This sequence joins TRBV13 and TRBJ1-3; D not resolved. V was shortened by 7 bases and J by 1 base, with 8 bases between the two germline ends. CDR1 and CDR2 from the germline V gene are PRHDT and FYEKMQ (reference sequence). This CDR3 contains 13 residues. This CDR3 reads CASKQSSGNTIYF. The CDR3 DNA reads TGTGCCAGCAAACAAAGTTCTGGAAACACCATATATTTT.

The rearrangement joins TRBV27 to TRBJ1-2; tentative D call: TRBD1 (5 bases). The CDR3 is 15 amino acids. Per the germline V gene, CDR1 is MNHEY and CDR2 is SMNVEV (reference sequence). Trimming removed 6 bases from V and 4 bases from J, with 18 bases in between. The CDR3 here is CASRSAGSLGYGYTF. The CDR3 DNA follows: TGTGCCAGCAGGTCGGCAGGGTCCTTAGGCTATGGCTACACCTTC.

V is TRBV5-4 and J is TRBJ1-1; TRBD1 aligns across 10 bases. The CDR3 loop spans 16 amino acids. Trimming cost V 2 bases and J 3 bases; bases outside gene matches: 7. CDR1 and CDR2 from the germline V gene are SGHNT and YYREEE (reference sequence). As DNA, the CDR3 is TGTGCCAGCAGCTTAAACGACAGGGGGCGGGACACTGAAGCTTTCTTT. Its protein is CASSLNDRGRDTEAFF.

V usage is TRBV5-4 and J usage is TRBJ2-1; D perhaps matches TRBD2 (6 bases). Germline assignment: CDR1 SGHNT and CDR2 YYREEE (reference sequence). V lost 4 bases, J lost 8 bases, and 22 bases lay in between. The CDR3 extends over 16 amino acids. The CDR3 region is CASSAASGGASDEQFF. As DNA, the CDR3 is TGTGCCAGCAGCGCTGCCTCGGGCGGGGCGTCCGATGAGCAGTTCTTC.

This chain connects TRBV25-1 to TRBJ2-2; D may be TRBD1 (6 bases). Deletions cut 3 bases from V and 5 bases from J, with 10 bases between. In germline, CDR1 is MGHDK, CDR2 SYGVNS. This CDR3 contains 14 residues. DNA of the CDR3: TGTGCCAGCAGTGATTGGCAGGGGACCGGGGAGCTGTTTTTT. Translated: CASSDWQGTGELFF. Full variable domain (outside the CDR3, taken from reference TRBV25-1 and TRBJ2-2): EADIYQTPRYLVIGTGKKITLECSQTMGHDKMYWYQQDPGMELHLIHYSYGVNSTEKGDLSSESTVSRIRTEHFPLTLESARPSHTSQYLCASSDWQGTGELFFGEGSRLTVL.

The chain combines TRBV27 with TRBJ1-5; possible D gene TRBD1, 5 bases. The CDR3 sequence is 14 residues long. Germline CDR1 reads MNHEY; CDR2 reads SMNVEV (reference sequence). The germline V and J ends were trimmed by 5 bases and 4 bases, with 12 bases remaining between them. The CDR3 region has the DNA TGTGCCAGCAGTGAGTTGACAGCAAATCAGCCCCAGCATTTT. Its translation: CASSELTANQPQHF.

This rearrangement joins TRBV9 to TRBJ2-5, with D perhaps TRBD1 (6 bases). V was trimmed by 2 bases and J by 0 bases, leaving 11 bases between them. The V gene's germline CDR1 is SGDLS and CDR2 YYNGEE. The CDR3 contains 15 residues. Here the CDR3 DNA reads TGTGCCAGCAGCGTTGGGGGCGTGTACCAAGAGACCCAGTACTTC. This translates into CASSVGGVYQETQYF.

The V and J genes are TRBV5-4 and TRBJ2-7, with D possibly matching TRBD2 (6 bases). The germline CDR1 and CDR2 sequences are SGHNT and YYREEE (reference sequence). The V gene lost 3 bases and the J gene lost 0 bases, with 16 bases spanning the gap. The CDR3 totals 16 residues. The CDR3 DNA reads as TGTGCCAGCAGCTCCGAGGGAGGCAGACTCTCCTACGAGCAGTACTTC. Protein: CASSSEGGRLSYEQYF.

Many counts were recorded for this clone. The rearrangement uses TRBV6-5 and TRBJ2-7; D uncertain. Germline V gives CDR1 MNHEY, CDR2 SVGAGI. Trimming took 7 bases from V and 0 from J, leaving 10 bases between them. CDR3 size: 13 residues. The CDR3 DNA follows: TGTGCCAGCATTAGTTCGAGCTCCTACGAGCAGTACTTC. It translates to CASISSSSYEQYF.

The chain recombines TRBV9 with TRBJ1-4; 9 bases are shared with TRBD1. The J segment lost 3 bases and the V segment lost 4 bases, leaving 4 bases of the junction unmatched. CDR1 is SGDLS and CDR2 is YYNGEE in the germline V gene. CDR3 length equals 15 residues. CDR3 bases: TGTGCCAGCAGCTCTCGGACAGGGGCTAATGAAAAACTGTTTTTT. Its protein is CASSSRTGANEKLFF.

J is TRBJ2-2 and V is TRBV5-6; D is unresolved. V lost 0 bases and J lost 5, with 8 bases in between. The CDR3 extends over 14 amino acids. Germline V gene data show CDR1 as SGHDT and CDR2 as YYEEEE. CDR3 region: CASSLEFYTGELFF. The CDR3, as DNA: TGTGCCAGCAGCTTGGAATTTTATACCGGGGAGCTGTTTTTT.

DNA for the CDR3: TGTGCCAGCAGTTTCGGGGGGCTTGCCGAAGCTTTCTTT. This gives the protein CASSFGGLAEAFF. The chain couples TRBV12-3 or TRBV12-4 to TRBJ1-1; D might be TRBD1 (6 bases). The CDR3 covers 13 residues. Trimming left V 3 bases short and J 8 bases short, with 13 bases between.

The chain combines TRBV14 with TRBJ1-4; TRBD1 agrees at 10 bases. The CDR3 spans 16 residues. J gave up 3 bases and V 2 bases, and 3 bases lay outside the gene matches. Germline CDR1 SGHDN, CDR2 FVKESK. CDR3 sequence reads: CASSQWTGGPNEKLFF. The CDR3 DNA follows: TGTGCCAGCAGCCAATGGACAGGGGGTCCTAATGAAAAACTGTTTTTT. The full variable domain, in which reference TRBV14 and TRBJ1-4 provide the parts outside the CDR3, is EAGVTQFPSHSVIEKGQTVTLRCDPISGHDNLYWYRRVMGKEIKFLLHFVKESKQDESGMPNNRFLAERTGGTYSTLKVQPAELEDSGVYFCASSQWTGGPNEKLFFGSGTQLSVL.

As concerns this clone: The DNA is omitted, as the CDR3 cannot be located on it reliably, and the CDR3 follows TCRdb's listing. V gene TRBV7-5 combines with J gene TRBJ2-7; the tabulated D call, TRBD1, remains unverified against the DNA. TRBV7-5 is termed a pseudogene. The length of the CDR3 is 13 amino acids, counting both ends. This CDR3 reads CVRSFGQGSEQYF.